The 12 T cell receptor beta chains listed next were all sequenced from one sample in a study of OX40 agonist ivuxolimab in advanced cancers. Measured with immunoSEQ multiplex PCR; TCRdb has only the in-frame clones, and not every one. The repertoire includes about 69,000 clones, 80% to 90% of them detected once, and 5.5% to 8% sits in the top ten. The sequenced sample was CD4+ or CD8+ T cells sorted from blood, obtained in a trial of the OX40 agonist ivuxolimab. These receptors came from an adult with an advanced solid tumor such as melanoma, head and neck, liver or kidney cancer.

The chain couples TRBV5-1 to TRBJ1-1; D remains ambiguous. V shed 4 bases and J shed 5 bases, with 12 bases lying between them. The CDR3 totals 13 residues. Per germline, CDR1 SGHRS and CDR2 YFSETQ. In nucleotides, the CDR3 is TGCGCCAGCAGCCCTTACCCCATTACTGAAGCTTTCTTT. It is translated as CASSPYPITEAFF. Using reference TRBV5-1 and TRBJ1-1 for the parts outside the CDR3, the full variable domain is KAGVTQTPRYLIKTRGQQVTLSCSPISGHRSVSWYQQTPGQGLQFLFEYFSETQRNKGNFPGRFSGRQFSNSRSEMNVSTLELGDSALYLCASSPYPITEAFFGQGTRLTVV.

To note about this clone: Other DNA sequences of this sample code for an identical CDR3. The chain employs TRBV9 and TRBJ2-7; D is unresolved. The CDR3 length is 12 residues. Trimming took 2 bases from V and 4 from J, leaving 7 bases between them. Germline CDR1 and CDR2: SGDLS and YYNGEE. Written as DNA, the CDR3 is TGTGCCAGCAGCGTGGACGGGTACGAGCAGTACTTC. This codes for CASSVDGYEQYF.

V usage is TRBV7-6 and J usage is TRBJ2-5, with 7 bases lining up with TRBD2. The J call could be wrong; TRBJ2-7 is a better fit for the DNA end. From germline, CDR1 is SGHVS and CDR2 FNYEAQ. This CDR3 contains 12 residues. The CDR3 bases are TGTGCCAGTGCCGGGACTAACTACGAGCAGTACTTC. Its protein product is CASAGTNYEQYF.

The CDR3 spells CAWSPSHRGGEQYF. In DNA form, the CDR3 reads TGTGCCTGGAGCCCCTCCCACAGGGGAGGGGAGCAGTACTTC. The chain carries TRBV30 and TRBJ2-7; either TRBD1 or TRBD2 may fit D (7 bases each). CDR1 and CDR2 from the germline V gene are GTSNPN and SVGIG (reference sequence). The CDR3 is made up of 14 amino acids. V lost 3 bases, J lost 7 bases, and 19 bases lay in between. The entire variable domain, with the rest obtained from reference TRBV30 and TRBJ2-7, is as follows: SQTIHQWPATLVQPVGSPLSLECTVEGTSNPNLYWYRQAAGRGLQLLFYSVGIGQISSEVPQNLSASRPQDRQFILSSKKLLLSDSGFYLCAWSPSHRGGEQYFGPGTRLTVT.

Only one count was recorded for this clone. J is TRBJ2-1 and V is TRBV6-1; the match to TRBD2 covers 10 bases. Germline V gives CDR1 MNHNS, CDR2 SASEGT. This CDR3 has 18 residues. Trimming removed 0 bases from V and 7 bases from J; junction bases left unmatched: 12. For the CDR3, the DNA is TGTGCCAGCAGTGAAGCGCTTCCGGGGAGCGGGGGGGCTAATGAGCAGTTCTTC. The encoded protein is CASSEALPGSGGANEQFF.

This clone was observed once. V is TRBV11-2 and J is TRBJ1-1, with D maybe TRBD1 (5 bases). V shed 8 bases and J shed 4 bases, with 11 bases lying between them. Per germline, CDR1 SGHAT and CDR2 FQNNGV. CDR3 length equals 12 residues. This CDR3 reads CASSGLGTEAFF. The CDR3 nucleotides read TGTGCCAGCTCAGGGTTAGGCACTGAAGCTTTCTTT. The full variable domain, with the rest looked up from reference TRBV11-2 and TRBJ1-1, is EAGVAQSPRYKIIEKRQSVAFWCNPISGHATLYWYQQILGQGPKLLIQFQNNGVVDDSQLPKDRFSAERLKGVDSTLKIQPAKLEDSAVYLCASSGLGTEAFFGQGTRLTVV.

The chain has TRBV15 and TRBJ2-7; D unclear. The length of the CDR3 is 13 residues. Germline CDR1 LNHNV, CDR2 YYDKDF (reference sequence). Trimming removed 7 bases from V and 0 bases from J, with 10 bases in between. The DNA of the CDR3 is TGTGCCACCAAGGCTGTCAGCTCCTACGAGCAGTACTTC. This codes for CATKAVSSYEQYF.

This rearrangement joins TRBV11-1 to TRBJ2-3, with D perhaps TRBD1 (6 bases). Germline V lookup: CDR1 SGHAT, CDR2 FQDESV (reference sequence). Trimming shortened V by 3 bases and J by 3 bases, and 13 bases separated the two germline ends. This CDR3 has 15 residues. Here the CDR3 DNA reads TGTGCCAGCAGCTTCTGGGGGCGCGAGACAGATACGCAGTATTTT. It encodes CASSFWGRETDTQYF.

DNA of the CDR3: TGCGCCAGCAGCTTGGAGAAGGGACTAGCGGGAGATACCGAGCAGTACTTC. It is translated as CASSLEKGLAGDTEQYF. The J gene is TRBJ2-7, the V gene TRBV5-1; 14 bases are a match to TRBD2. The CDR3 is 17 residues long. Germline lookup yields CDR1 SGHRS and CDR2 YFSETQ. V shed 0 bases, J shed 6 bases, and the junction held 8 bases outside the gene matches.

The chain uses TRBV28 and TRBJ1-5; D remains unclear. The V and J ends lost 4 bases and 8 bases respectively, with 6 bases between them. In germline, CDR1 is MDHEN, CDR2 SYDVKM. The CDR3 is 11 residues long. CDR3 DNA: TGTGCCAGCAGTTCTACAGAGCCCCAGCATTTT. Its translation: CASSSTEPQHF.

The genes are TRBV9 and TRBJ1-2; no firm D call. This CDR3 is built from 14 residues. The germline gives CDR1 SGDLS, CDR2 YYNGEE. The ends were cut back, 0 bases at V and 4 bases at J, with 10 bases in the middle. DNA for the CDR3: TGTGCCAGCAGCGTAGAACCCTCGGCCTATGGCTACACCTTC. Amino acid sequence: CASSVEPSAYGYTF.

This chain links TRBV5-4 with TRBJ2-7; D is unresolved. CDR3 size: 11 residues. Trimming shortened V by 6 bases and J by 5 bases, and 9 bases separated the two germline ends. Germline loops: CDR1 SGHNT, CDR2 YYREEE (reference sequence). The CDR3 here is CASTYRNEQYF. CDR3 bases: TGTGCCAGCACCTACCGGAACGAGCAGTACTTC.